This T cell receptor (beta chain) is drawn from a study of technical replicates of blood from a few donors. Assay: immunoSEQ multiplex PCR; the TCRdb copy retains only in-frame clones and omits some. Of about 61,000 clones listed, 95% to 98% were seen once; the top ten hold approximately 0.19%. CDR1 and CDR2 from the germline V gene are GTSNPN and SVGIG (reference sequence). V dropped 1 base and J dropped 1 base, with 11 bases sitting between them. The CDR3 is 15 amino acids. The chain couples TRBV30 to TRBJ1-3; D may be TRBD1 (5 bases). Sequenced material: T cells isolated from PBMCs. The TCR comes from a human donor in good health. Here the CDR3 reads CAWSEIAGSGNTIYF. CDR3 DNA: TGTGCCTGGAGTGAGATAGCAGGGTCTGGAAACACCATATATTTT.